This is a list of T cell receptor beta chains from one sample in a study of type 1 regulatory T cells. TCRdb re-called the reads through MiXCR, storing one row per CDR3 protein. This sample yields more than 50,000 distinct CDR3 sequences, of which 62% are seen a single time; approximately 1.8% belongs to the top ten. For these TCRs, the target antigens are not known. The sample was cultured non-Tr1 T cells, either the whole culture or a sorted T cell fraction (not recorded which). The receptor set was obtained from a human donor in good health. Each CDR3 is given with its conserved first and last residue. A D gene is named only where the DNA matches it firmly. Not every row has a clone size; where given, it reads once, few, many or a size class.

V	D	size	J	DNA	CDR3
TRBV7-9	TRBD1	-	TRBJ1-1	TGTGCCAGCAGCTTAGCAACAGGGGCCACTGAAGCTTTCTTT	CASSLATGATEAFF
TRBV28	-	-	TRBJ1-2	TGTGCCAGCAGCCCCCCGGGGGGGAGGTATGGCTACACCTTC	CASSPPGGRYGYTF
TRBV20-1	TRBD2	few	TRBJ2-5	TGCAGTGCTAGAGATCTTACTAGCGGGAGAACAGAGACCCAGTACTTC	CSARDLTSGRTETQYF
TRBV11-2	-	-	TRBJ2-7	TGTGCCAGCAGCTTAGGCAGGGGAGACGAGCAGTACTTC	CASSLGRGDEQYF
TRBV6-5	-	few	TRBJ1-1	TGTGCCAGCAGTTACGTCGGGATGCGGGGGAACGCTGAAGCTTTCTTT	CASSYVGMRGNAEAFF
TRBV7-9	-	-	TRBJ2-7	TGTGCCAGCAGCGCGACCGGGACTTCCTACGAGCAGTACTTC	CASSATGTSYEQYF
TRBV7-8	-	-	TRBJ2-5	TGTGCCAGCAGCTACCTCGGGCAGCCCAAAGAGACCCAGTACTTC	CASSYLGQPKETQYF
TRBV7-2	-	few	TRBJ2-5	TGTGCCAGCAGCTTGGGCCTTTATGGGGGAGGTAGGAAAGAGACCCAGTACTTC	CASSLGLYGGGRKETQYF
TRBV7-2	TRBD2	-	TRBJ2-1	TGTGCCAGCAGCTTATTTTCTAGCGGGAGAAGTGAGCAGTTCTTC	CASSLFSSGRSEQFF
TRBV11-2	TRBD1	-	TRBJ1-5	TGTGCCAGCAGCACTACAGGGGGCGCGGGGCAGCCCCAGCATTTT	CASSTTGGAGQPQHF
TRBV24-1	-	once	TRBJ2-2	TGTGCCACCAGTGATCGGCAGGACACCGGGGAGCTGTTTTTT	CATSDRQDTGELFF
TRBV20-1	-	many	TRBJ1-6	TGCAGTGCTAGAGAATCGCAGACCTATAATTCACCCCTCCACTTT	CSARESQTYNSPLHF
TRBV27	-	few	TRBJ1-5	TGTGCCAGCAGTTTAATCGGTACTTCGGGGACAAGGGATCAGCCCCAGCATTTT	CASSLIGTSGTRDQPQHF
TRBV19	-	-	TRBJ2-2	TGTGCCAGTAGTATTCTAGATTCGAACACCGGGGAGCTGTTTTTT	CASSILDSNTGELFF
TRBV20-1	-	-	TRBJ1-1	TGCAGTGCTAACCCGTTGGACGGTAACACTGAAGCTTTCTTT	CSANPLDGNTEAFF
TRBV12-3/TRBV12-4	-	-	TRBJ2-7	TGTGCCAGCAGTTTTCATGGGTGGTTCGAGCAGTACTTC	CASSFHGWFEQYF
TRBV6-2/TRBV6-3	-	-	TRBJ1-3	TGTGCCAGCAGTTACCGAGCACCCGACACCATATATTTT	CASSYRAPDTIYF
TRBV2	-	-	TRBJ2-1	TGTGCCAGCAGTGAACGGACCTACAATGAGCAGTTCTTC	CASSERTYNEQFF
TRBV6-5	-	once	TRBJ1-1	TGTGCCAGCAGACGCCCTCCGGGTGACACTGAAGCTTTCTTT	CASRRPPGDTEAFF
TRBV6-5	TRBD1	-	TRBJ2-5	TGTGCCAGCAGTCAACAGGGGATGGCCGAGACCCAGTACTTC	CASSQQGMAETQYF
TRBV29-1	-	-	TRBJ2-3	TGCAGCGTTGCCGGGGCGACTAGCACAGATACGCAGTATTTT	CSVAGATSTDTQYF
TRBV24-1	TRBD2	-	TRBJ2-1	TGTACCACCAGTGATCCGGCGACTAGCGGGAGCCGTGAGCAGTTCTTC	CTTSDPATSGSREQFF
TRBV7-8	-	-	TRBJ2-3	TGTGCCAGCAGCTTAGCGCAGGGGGCGACTAGCGCCGATACGCAGTATTTT	CASSLAQGATSADTQYF
TRBV7-2	-	-	TRBJ2-7	TGTGCCAGCAGCTTGGGCAGGGTTTACGAGCAGTACTTC	CASSLGRVYEQYF
TRBV19	-	-	TRBJ1-2	TGTGCCAGTAGTGTCGGGCAGGTGCATGGCTACACCTTC	CASSVGQVHGYTF
TRBV5-1	-	-	TRBJ2-1	TGCGCCAGCAGCCGGAGCAGGATGAGTGACAATGAGCAGTTCTTC	CASSRSRMSDNEQFF
TRBV19	TRBD2	-	TRBJ2-7	TGTGCCAGTAATCCGACTAGCGGGAGAACATCCTACGAGCAGTACTTC	CASNPTSGRTSYEQYF